This T cell receptor beta chain is drawn from a study of graft-versus-host responses after intestinal transplantation. Study information: Multivisceral, liver-intestinal, or isolated intestinal transplants were given to recipients. Tacrolimus and steroids were given for around three years to all recipients after anti-thymocyte globulin induction. Study outcomes and limitations: Allografts from individuals with graft-donor T cell macrochimerism displayed high graft-versus-host to host-versus-graft clonal ratios. Recipient-marrow GvH clones were detected, some having first appeared in ileum or blood.

Libraries were prepared by immunoSEQ multiplex PCR; TCRdb keeps only in-frame clonotypes and omits some of them. This table holds about 110,000 clones, approximately 92% found once. With V trimmed by 3 bases and J by 8 bases, 6 bases remained unmatched. Germline assignment: CDR1 SGHTA and CDR2 FQGNSA. The CDR3 loop spans 14 amino acids. In the case of this clone: Its antigen is not identified.

This specimen was unstimulated CD4+ T cells sorted from spleen or lymph node cells, taken before transplant. The rearrangement uses TRBV7-2 and TRBJ2-1; 8 nucleotides match TRBD2. The TCR originated in a human donor who was the organ donor for an intestinal transplant. The CDR3 loop reads CASSLDSGTHEQFF. The CDR3 bases are TGTGCCAGCAGCTTGGATAGCGGGACCCATGAGCAGTTCTTC.